Below, 2 T cell receptor beta chains from the same sample are listed, as sequenced in a study of early T cells in non-severe SARS-CoV-2 infection. TCRdb itself ran the 5' RACE reads through MiXCR, one entry per CDR3 protein. This sample carries tens of thousands of distinct CDR3 sequences, around 9.1% of them seen once, and the ten largest clones take approximately 4%. Sequenced sample: whole blood. These TCRs come from an adult who was a healthcare worker with PCR-confirmed SARS-CoV-2 infection or an uninfected control (not recorded which).

This clonotype was detected ten times or more. This chain links TRBV13 with TRBJ2-6, with a possible D match to TRBD1 (6 bases). Germline CDR1 and CDR2: PRHDT and FYEKMQ (reference sequence). V gave up 3 bases and J gave up 4 bases, with 16 bases separating them. The CDR3 runs to 17 residues. In nucleotides, the CDR3 is TGTGCCAGCAGCTTCGGAGACAGGTTCTACGGGGCCAACGTCCTGACTTTC. Translating gives CASSFGDRFYGANVLTF.

In its sample, this clonotype was seen a few times. The chain links TRBV20-1 to TRBJ1-2; TRBD1 is a possible D gene (5 bases). Trimming took off 5 bases at V and 6 bases at J, with 16 bases between the two ends. This CDR3 spans 13 amino acids. The germline V gene encodes CDR1 DFQATT and CDR2 SNEGSKA (reference sequence). The CDR3 sequence: CSAGLPGRDGYTF. The CDR3 nucleotides read TGCAGTGCTGGCCTGCCAGGGCGAGATGGCTACACCTTC.